This TCR beta chain was observed in a study of CD8 T cells in ankylosing spondylitis. A single record per CDR3 protein comes from TCRdb applying MiXCR to the 5' RACE reads. The table includes about 18,000 distinct CDR3 sequences, around 8% detected once. This clonotype has ten or more counts. Germline V lookup: CDR1 SSHAT, CDR2 FNYEAQ (reference sequence). V was shortened by 5 bases and J by 0 bases, with 19 bases between the two germline ends. The CDR3 consists of 18 residues. The sample consisted of blood. The TCR sequence derives from a male donor with ankylosing spondylitis or in good health (not recorded which). V gene TRBV7-7 combines with J gene TRBJ2-2, with D uncertain. The DNA of the CDR3 is TGTGCCAGCAGCCCGAAAATCCTCTGGGCAGCGAACACCGGGGAGCTGTTTTTT. Translated, it gives CASSPKILWAANTGELFF.